This record looks at one T cell receptor (beta chain) sequence and its context. Its matching antigen is unknown. Germline assignment: CDR1 ENHRY and CDR2 SYGVKD. The CDR3 loop spans 12 amino acids. Trimming took 11 bases from V and 4 from J, leaving 12 bases between them. These data come from a study of human T cells and chemical hapten exposure. Study-wide background: Sensitization used 2% DPC on roughly 2 cm by roughly 2 cm upper inner arm skin. Notes on the study in general: It was expanded TCRs that formed significantly more large CDR3 similarity clusters than controls did.

TCRdb fed the RACE reads into MiXCR, producing one record per CDR3 protein. The top ten hold 1.2% to 1.5% of the sample, which has 110,000 to 150,000 distinct CDR3 sequences, 12% seen once. Time point noted: patch test 2, 6 weeks after DPC sensitization. The treatment denotes: therapeutic diphenylcyclopropenone sensitization with weekly scalp DPC. Total RNA was isolated from whole blood that had not been fractionated. Source: whole blood, taken in connection with sensitization to the hapten diphenylcyclopropenone (DPC). The TCR originated in a woman in her 50s with alopecia areata. Some clones in this sample may be carry-over from other donors' samples. V usage is TRBV10-3 and J usage is TRBJ1-3, with D unresolved. The CDR3 nucleotides read TGTGCCGCCGGCATAGGGGGAAACACCATATATTTT. It translates to CAAGIGGNTIYF.